This is a list of T cell receptor beta chains from one sample in a study of OX40 agonist ivuxolimab in advanced cancers. The assay was immunoSEQ multiplex PCR, and TCRdb's table has in-frame clones only and misses some. The repertoire includes some 74,000 clones, 82% of them detected once, and 5% sits in the top ten. The sample here was CD4+ or CD8+ T cells sorted from blood, taken in a trial of the OX40 agonist ivuxolimab. These receptor sequences come from an adult with an advanced solid tumor such as melanoma, head and neck, liver or kidney cancer. Both conserved end residues are part of each CDR3. A D gene is named only where the DNA matches it firmly. Only some rows state a clone size, as once, few, many or a class for expanded clones.

abundance	v_gene	j_gene	d_gene	CDR3nt	CDR3aa
.	TRBV6-6	TRBJ2-7	TRBD1	TGTGCCAGCAGTTTAACGACAGGGGGCAAGGACGAGCAGTACTTC	CASSLTTGGKDEQYF
.	TRBV7-3	TRBJ2-7	TRBD1	TGTGCCAGCAGCTTAAATCCCGGGACAGGGTACGAGCAGTACTTC	CASSLNPGTGYEQYF
.	TRBV7-6	TRBJ1-4	.	TGTGCCAGCAGCTCGGGCTTAAGTAATGAAAAACTGTTTTTT	CASSSGLSNEKLFF
.	TRBV11-2	TRBJ2-1	TRBD2	TGTGCCAGCACATTGGCTAGCGGGGGATACAATGAGCAGTTCTTC	CASTLASGGYNEQFF
.	TRBV10-3	TRBJ2-7	TRBD2	TGTGCCATCAGGGAGACTAGCGACTACGAGCAGTACTTC	CAIRETSDYEQYF
.	TRBV25-1	TRBJ1-1	TRBD1	TGTGCCAGCAGTGAGGACAGGGGGCGATGGGGGACTGAAGCTTTCTTT	CASSEDRGRWGTEAFF
.	TRBV19	TRBJ1-2	.	TGTGCCAAAAAGGGGAAACGGGAGAACTATGGCTACACCTTC	CAKKGKRENYGYTF
.	TRBV28	TRBJ2-1	TRBD2	TGTGCCAGCAGTTCGGCGGCTAGCGGGAGCGGTGAGCAGTTCTTC	CASSSAASGSGEQFF
once	TRBV7-2	TRBJ2-5	TRBD2	TGTGCCAGCAGCTCCTTGTCTCTAGCGGGGGGAAGGGAGACCCAGTACTTC	CASSSLSLAGGRETQYF
.	TRBV5-1	TRBJ2-1	TRBD2	TGCGCCAGCAGCTTACTTGCGGGAGGAGGTCAGGAGCAGTTCTTC	CASSLLAGGGQEQFF
.	TRBV7-8	TRBJ2-7	.	TGTGCCAGCAGCTTAGACCGGGCCCTCGGCTACGAGCAGTACTTC	CASSLDRALGYEQYF
.	TRBV6-1	TRBJ2-5	.	TGTGCCACCGAAGCAAGACAGGGAGGGGATGAGACCCAGTACTTC	CATEARQGGDETQYF
.	TRBV28	TRBJ2-5	.	TGTGCCAGCAGCCCGCTTGGGACGGACCAAGAGACCCAGTACTTC	CASSPLGTDQETQYF
.	TRBV27	TRBJ1-1	TRBD1	TGTGCCAGCAGTAGACAGGGGGCGGAATTTACTGAAGCTTTCTTT	CASSRQGAEFTEAFF
.	TRBV18	TRBJ1-3	.	TGTGCCAGCTCAGCCGACACAGATGGAAACACCATATATTTT	CASSADTDGNTIYF
.	TRBV11-2	TRBJ2-1	.	TGTGCCAGCAGCCCGCGCCGGGACGGGAGATACAATGAGCAGTTCTTC	CASSPRRDGRYNEQFF
.	TRBV5-8	TRBJ2-3	.	TGTGCCAGCACCGCGCGGGGTTTTGGCACAGATACGCAGTATTTT	CASTARGFGTDTQYF
.	TRBV18	TRBJ2-5	TRBD1	TGTGCCAGCTCACCGGGACAGGAAGAGACCCAGTACTTC	CASSPGQEETQYF
.	TRBV6-5	TRBJ2-7	.	TGTGCCAGCAGGCTTGGTCCCCGGGGGGAGCAGTACTTC	CASRLGPRGEQYF
.	TRBV18	TRBJ1-5	.	TGTGCCAGCCAGCGGGACAGCAATCAGCCCCAGCATTTT	CASQRDSNQPQHF
.	TRBV18	TRBJ2-3	TRBD2	TGTGCCAGCTCACCGGTTGGGAGGGGCTACACAGATACGCAGTATTTT	CASSPVGRGYTDTQYF
.	TRBV4-1	TRBJ1-4	.	TGCGCCAGCAGCCAAGAATGGCTGACTGATGCTGGGGAAAAACTGTTTTTT	CASSQEWLTDAGEKLFF
once	TRBV6-5	TRBJ2-6	.	TGTGCCAGCGTCAGGGAATCTGGGGCCAACGTCCTGACTTTC	CASVRESGANVLTF
.	TRBV7-9	TRBJ2-1	TRBD2	TGTGCCAGCAGCGACAGACTAGCGGGAGTCGAAAATGAGCAGTTCTTC	CASSDRLAGVENEQFF
.	TRBV28	TRBJ1-5	.	TGTGCCAGCAGTTCCCCGACCTATCAGCCCCAGCATTTT	CASSSPTYQPQHF
.	TRBV25-1	TRBJ2-7	TRBD1	TGTGCCAGCAGTGAGCCCGACAGGGAAGTTTGCTACGAGCAGTACTTC	CASSEPDREVCYEQYF
.	TRBV27	TRBJ2-3	TRBD2	TGTGCCAGCAGTTCTATTCTAGCGGGCGTTACTAGCACAGATACGCAGTATTTT	CASSSILAGVTSTDTQYF
.	TRBV28	TRBJ1-5	TRBD1	TGTGCCAGCAGTCGACAGGGGGGCAATCAGCCCCAGCATTTT	CASSRQGGNQPQHF
.	TRBV15	TRBJ2-1	TRBD2	TGTGCCACCAGCAGAGATTTAGCGGGGGTAGAGCAGTTCTTC	CATSRDLAGVEQFF
.	TRBV4-1	TRBJ1-1	.	TGCGCCAGCAGCCAAAAGCCGACGAACACTGAAGCTTTCTTT	CASSQKPTNTEAFF
.	TRBV7-3	TRBJ2-1	TRBD1	TGTGCCAGCAGCCCGAGGGGCGGGACAGGGGGGTATCCTTACAATGAGCAGTTCTTC	CASSPRGGTGGYPYNEQFF
few	TRBV7-2	TRBJ2-5	.	TGTGCCAGCAGCTTAGGGGTTGACGTGACCCAGTACTTC	CASSLGVDVTQYF
.	TRBV23-1	TRBJ2-5	.	TGCGCCAGCAGTCATCCTCGGACGGAGACCCAGTACTTC	CASSHPRTETQYF
.	TRBV2	TRBJ2-2	.	TGTGCCAGCAGTGGAAGCACCGGGGAGCTGTTTTTT	CASSGSTGELFF
.	TRBV2	TRBJ1-4	.	TGTGCCAGCAGTCTCCGAGGGCTGAGAACTAATGAAAAACTGTTTTTT	CASSLRGLRTNEKLFF
.	TRBV10-3	TRBJ2-5	TRBD1	TGTGCCACCTCCACAGGGGATCAAGAGACCCAGTACTTC	CATSTGDQETQYF
.	TRBV6-5	TRBJ2-7	TRBD1	TGTGCCAGCCACGGCCAGGGACAGGGTTACGAGCAGTACTTC	CASHGQGQGYEQYF
.	TRBV28	TRBJ1-4	TRBD1	TGTGCCAGCAGCCCCTGGGGACAGGGTGGCAATGAAAAACTGTTTTTT	CASSPWGQGGNEKLFF
.	TRBV6-6	TRBJ1-1	.	TGTGCCAGCAGCTCAAACACAGGGAACACTGAAGCTTTCTTT	CASSSNTGNTEAFF
.	TRBV28	TRBJ2-5	.	TGTGCCAGCAGCCCCTCGGGGCGTATGGAGACCCAGTACTTC	CASSPSGRMETQYF
.	TRBV5-1	TRBJ1-5	.	TGCGCCAGCAGCTTGGAGGCCGATCAGCCCCAGCATTTT	CASSLEADQPQHF
.	TRBV28	TRBJ1-6	.	TGTGCCAGCAGTCAAGTTGGAGGGGTTGGTTCACCCCTCCACTTT	CASSQVGGVGSPLHF
.	TRBV27	TRBJ2-7	TRBD2	TGTGCCAGCAGGGGCCCGGGACTACTGCCCTACGAGCAGTACTTC	CASRGPGLLPYEQYF
.	TRBV28	TRBJ1-5	TRBD1	TGTGCCAGCAGTTTCGAAGGACAGGGGGCCTTTGGTCAGCCCCAGCATTTT	CASSFEGQGAFGQPQHF
.	TRBV7-2	TRBJ2-7	TRBD2	TGTGCCAGCAGCCAGGGAGGACTAGCGGGTGCCTACGAGCAGTACTTC	CASSQGGLAGAYEQYF